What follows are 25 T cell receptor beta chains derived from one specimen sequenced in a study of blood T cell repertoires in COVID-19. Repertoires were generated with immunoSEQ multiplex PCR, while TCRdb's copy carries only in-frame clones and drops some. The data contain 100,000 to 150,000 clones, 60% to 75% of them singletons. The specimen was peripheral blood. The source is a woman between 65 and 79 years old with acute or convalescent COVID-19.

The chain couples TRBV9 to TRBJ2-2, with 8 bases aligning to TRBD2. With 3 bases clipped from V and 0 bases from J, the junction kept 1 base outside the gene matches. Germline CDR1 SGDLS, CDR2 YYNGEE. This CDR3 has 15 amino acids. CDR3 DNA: TGTGCCAGCAGCGGCGGGGGGTCGAACACCGGGGAGCTGTTTTTT. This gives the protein CASSGGGSNTGELFF.

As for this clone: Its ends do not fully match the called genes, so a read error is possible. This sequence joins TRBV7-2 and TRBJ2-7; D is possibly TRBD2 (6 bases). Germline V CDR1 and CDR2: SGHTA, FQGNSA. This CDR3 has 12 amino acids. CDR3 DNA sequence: TGTGCCAGCAGCTTAGACCTCCGGGAGCGGTACTTC. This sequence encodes CASSLDLRERYF.

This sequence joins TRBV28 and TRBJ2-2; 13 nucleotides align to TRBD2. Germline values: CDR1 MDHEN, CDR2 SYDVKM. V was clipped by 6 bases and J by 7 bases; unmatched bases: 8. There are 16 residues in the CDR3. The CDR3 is CASSRWTSGSGGELFF. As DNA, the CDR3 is TGTGCCAGCAGCCGATGGACTAGCGGGAGTGGCGGGGAGCTGTTTTTT.

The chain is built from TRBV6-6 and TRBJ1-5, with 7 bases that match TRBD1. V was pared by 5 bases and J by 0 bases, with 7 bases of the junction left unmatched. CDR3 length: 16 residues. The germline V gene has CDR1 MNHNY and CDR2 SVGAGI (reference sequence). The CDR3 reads CASSGGQAISNQPQHF. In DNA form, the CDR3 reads TGTGCCAGCAGTGGTGGACAGGCAATTAGCAATCAGCCCCAGCATTTT.

CDR3 sequence: CASTRGGNTIYF. Written as DNA, the CDR3 is TGTGCCAGCACAAGGGGTGGAAACACCATATATTTT. The chain links TRBV6-6 to TRBJ1-3; weak D call: TRBD1 (5 bases). The CDR3 totals 12 residues. Trimming took 7 bases from V and 3 from J, leaving 7 bases between them. Germline loops: CDR1 MNHNY, CDR2 SVGAGI (reference sequence).

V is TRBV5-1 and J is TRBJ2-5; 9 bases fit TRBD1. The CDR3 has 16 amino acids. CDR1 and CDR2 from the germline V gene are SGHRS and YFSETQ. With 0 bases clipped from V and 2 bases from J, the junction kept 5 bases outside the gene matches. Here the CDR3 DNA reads TGCGCCAGCAGCTTGGACTACGGGACAGGGCAAGAGACCCAGTACTTC. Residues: CASSLDYGTGQETQYF.

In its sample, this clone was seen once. The CDR3 DNA follows: TGCGCCAGCAGCGGCGCCGGGACATCGAACACTGAAGCTTTCTTT. This sequence encodes CASSGAGTSNTEAFF. The chain uses TRBV5-1 and TRBJ1-1, with D possibly matching TRBD1 (6 bases). From germline, CDR1 is SGHRS and CDR2 YFSETQ. This CDR3 region has 15 residues. V shed 4 bases and J shed 1 base, with 14 bases lying between them.

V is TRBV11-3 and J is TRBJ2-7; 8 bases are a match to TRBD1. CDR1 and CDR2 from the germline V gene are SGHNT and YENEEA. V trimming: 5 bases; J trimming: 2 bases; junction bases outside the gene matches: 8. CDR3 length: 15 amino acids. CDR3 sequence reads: CASSRFGQGAYEQYF. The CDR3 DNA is TGTGCCAGCAGCCGGTTTGGACAGGGCGCCTACGAGCAGTACTTC.

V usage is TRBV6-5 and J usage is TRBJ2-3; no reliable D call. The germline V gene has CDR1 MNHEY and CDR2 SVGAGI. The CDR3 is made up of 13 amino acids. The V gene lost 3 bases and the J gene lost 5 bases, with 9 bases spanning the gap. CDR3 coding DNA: TGTGCCAGCAGTTATCCCTCCGGAGATACGCAGTATTTT. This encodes CASSYPSGDTQYF.

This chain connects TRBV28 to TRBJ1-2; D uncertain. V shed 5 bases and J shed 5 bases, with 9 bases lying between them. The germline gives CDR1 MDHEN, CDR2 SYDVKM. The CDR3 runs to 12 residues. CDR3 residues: CASSPGYYGYTF. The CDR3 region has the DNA TGTGCCAGCAGTCCCGGGTATTATGGCTACACCTTC.

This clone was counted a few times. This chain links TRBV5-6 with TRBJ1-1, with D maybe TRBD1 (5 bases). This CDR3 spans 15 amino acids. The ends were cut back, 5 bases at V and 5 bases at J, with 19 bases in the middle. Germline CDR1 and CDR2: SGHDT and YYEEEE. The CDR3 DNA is TGTGCCAGCAGTCGCTGGGCAGGGAAGGGGACTGAAGCTTTCTTT. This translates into CASSRWAGKGTEAFF.

In DNA form, the CDR3 reads TGCGCAACCGCGTGGCTACTTCGGGGGGGTGAAGATACGCAGTATTTT. Residues: CATAWLLRGGEDTQYF. The V and J genes are TRBV23-1 and TRBJ2-3, with 8 bases that match TRBD2. TRBV23-1 is noted as an ORF with a role that remains uncertain. The CDR3 runs 16 residues.

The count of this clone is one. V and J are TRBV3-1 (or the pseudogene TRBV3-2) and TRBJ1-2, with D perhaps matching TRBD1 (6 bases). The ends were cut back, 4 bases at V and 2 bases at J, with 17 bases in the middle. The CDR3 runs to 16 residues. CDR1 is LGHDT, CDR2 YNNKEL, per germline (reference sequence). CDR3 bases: TGTGCCAGCAGCCTAGCTGGGGGGGCGAAGAACTATGGCTACACCTTC. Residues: CASSLAGGAKNYGYTF.

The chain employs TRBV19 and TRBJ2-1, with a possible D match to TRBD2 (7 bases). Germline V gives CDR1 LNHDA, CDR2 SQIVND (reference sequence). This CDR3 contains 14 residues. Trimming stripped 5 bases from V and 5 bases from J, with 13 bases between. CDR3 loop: CASSEIGGDNEQFF. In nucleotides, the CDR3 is TGTGCCAGTAGTGAGATAGGGGGGGACAATGAGCAGTTCTTC. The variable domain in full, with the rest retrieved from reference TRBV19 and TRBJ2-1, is DGGITQSPKYLFRKEGQNVTLSCEQNLNHDAMYWYRQDPGQGLRLIYYSQIVNDFQKGDIAEGYSVSREKKESFPLTVTSAQKNPTAFYLCASSEIGGDNEQFFGPGTRLTVL.

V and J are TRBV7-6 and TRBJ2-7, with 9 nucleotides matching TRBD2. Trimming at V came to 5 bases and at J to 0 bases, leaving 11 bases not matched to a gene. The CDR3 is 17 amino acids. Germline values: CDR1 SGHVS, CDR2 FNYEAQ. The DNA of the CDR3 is TGTGCCAGCAGCCTAGGTGCTAGCGGGGTATTCTCCTACGAGCAGTACTTC. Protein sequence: CASSLGASGVFSYEQYF. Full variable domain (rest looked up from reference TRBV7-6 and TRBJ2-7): GAGVSQSPRYKVTKRGQDVALRCDPISGHVSLYWYRQALGQGPEFLTYFNYEAQQDKSGLPNDRFSAERPEGSISTLTIQRTEQRDSAMYRCASSLGASGVFSYEQYFGPGTRLTVT.

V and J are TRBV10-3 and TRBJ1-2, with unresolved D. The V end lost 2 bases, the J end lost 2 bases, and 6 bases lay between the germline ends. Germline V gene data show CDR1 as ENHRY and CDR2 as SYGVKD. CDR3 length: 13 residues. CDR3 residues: CAISEAENYGYTF. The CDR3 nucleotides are TGTGCCATCAGTGAGGCGGAGAACTATGGCTACACCTTC.

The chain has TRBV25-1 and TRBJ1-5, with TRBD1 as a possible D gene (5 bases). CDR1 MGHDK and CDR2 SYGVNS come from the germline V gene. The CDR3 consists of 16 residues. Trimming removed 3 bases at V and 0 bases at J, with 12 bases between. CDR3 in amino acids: CASSDGQGTSNQPQHF. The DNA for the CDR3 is TGTGCCAGCAGTGATGGGCAGGGCACTAGCAATCAGCCCCAGCATTTT.

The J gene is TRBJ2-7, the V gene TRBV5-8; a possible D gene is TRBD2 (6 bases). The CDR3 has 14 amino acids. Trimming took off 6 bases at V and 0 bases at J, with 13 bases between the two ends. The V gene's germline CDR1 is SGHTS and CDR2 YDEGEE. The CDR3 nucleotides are TGTGCCAGCATGCGGGACGGAAGCTCCTACGAGCAGTACTTC. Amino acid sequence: CASMRDGSSYEQYF.

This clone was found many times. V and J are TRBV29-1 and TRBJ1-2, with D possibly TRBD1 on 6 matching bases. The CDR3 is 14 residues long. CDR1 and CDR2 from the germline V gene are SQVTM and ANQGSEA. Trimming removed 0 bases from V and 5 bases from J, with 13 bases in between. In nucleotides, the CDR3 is TGCAGCGTTGAAGATCGCCAAGGGGGATATGGCTACACCTTC. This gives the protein CSVEDRQGGYGYTF. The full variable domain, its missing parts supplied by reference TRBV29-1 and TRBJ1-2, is SAVISQKPSRDICQRGTSLTIQCQVDSQVTMMFWYRQQPGQSLTLIATANQGSEATYESGFVIDKFPISRPNLTFSTLTVSNMSPEDSSIYLCSVEDRQGGYGYTFGSGTRLTVV.

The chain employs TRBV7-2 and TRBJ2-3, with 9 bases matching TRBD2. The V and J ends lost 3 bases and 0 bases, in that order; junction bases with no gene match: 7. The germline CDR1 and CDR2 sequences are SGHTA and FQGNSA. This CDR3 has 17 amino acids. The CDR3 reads CASSFGRGGLSTDTQYF. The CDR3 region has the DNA TGTGCCAGCAGCTTTGGGCGGGGGGGCCTTAGCACAGATACGCAGTATTTT.

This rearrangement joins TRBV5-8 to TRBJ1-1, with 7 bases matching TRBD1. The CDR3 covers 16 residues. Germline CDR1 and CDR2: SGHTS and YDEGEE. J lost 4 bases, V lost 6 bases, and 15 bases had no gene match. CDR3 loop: CASKKGAGGILTEAFF. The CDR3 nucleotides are TGTGCCAGCAAAAAGGGGGCAGGAGGAATACTCACTGAAGCTTTCTTT.

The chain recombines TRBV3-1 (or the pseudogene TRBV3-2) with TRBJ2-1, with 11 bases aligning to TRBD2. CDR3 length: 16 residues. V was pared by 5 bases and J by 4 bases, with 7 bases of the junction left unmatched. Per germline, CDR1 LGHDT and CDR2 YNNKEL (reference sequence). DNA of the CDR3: TGTGCCAGCAGCGGAGGCCTAGCGGGGGGATACAATGAGCAGTTCTTC. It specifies CASSGGLAGGYNEQFF.

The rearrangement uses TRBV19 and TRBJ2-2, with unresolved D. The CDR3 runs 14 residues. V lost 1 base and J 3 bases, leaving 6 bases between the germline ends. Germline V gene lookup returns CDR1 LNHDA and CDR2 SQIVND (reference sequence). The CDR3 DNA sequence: TGTGCCAGTAGTATAGCCATGTACACCGGGGAGCTGTTTTTT. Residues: CASSIAMYTGELFF.

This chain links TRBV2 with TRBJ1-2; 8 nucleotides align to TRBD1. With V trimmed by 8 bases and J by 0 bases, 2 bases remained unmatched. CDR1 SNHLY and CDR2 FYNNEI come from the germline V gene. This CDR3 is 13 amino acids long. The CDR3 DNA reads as TGTGCCAGCGGGACAGGAACTAACTATGGCTACACCTTC. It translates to CASGTGTNYGYTF.

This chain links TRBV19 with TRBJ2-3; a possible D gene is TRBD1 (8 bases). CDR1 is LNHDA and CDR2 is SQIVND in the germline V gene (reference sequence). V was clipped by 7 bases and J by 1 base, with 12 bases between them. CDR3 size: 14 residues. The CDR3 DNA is TGTGCCAGTAAACAGGGGGGGGGCACAGATACGCAGTATTTT. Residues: CASKQGGGTDTQYF.